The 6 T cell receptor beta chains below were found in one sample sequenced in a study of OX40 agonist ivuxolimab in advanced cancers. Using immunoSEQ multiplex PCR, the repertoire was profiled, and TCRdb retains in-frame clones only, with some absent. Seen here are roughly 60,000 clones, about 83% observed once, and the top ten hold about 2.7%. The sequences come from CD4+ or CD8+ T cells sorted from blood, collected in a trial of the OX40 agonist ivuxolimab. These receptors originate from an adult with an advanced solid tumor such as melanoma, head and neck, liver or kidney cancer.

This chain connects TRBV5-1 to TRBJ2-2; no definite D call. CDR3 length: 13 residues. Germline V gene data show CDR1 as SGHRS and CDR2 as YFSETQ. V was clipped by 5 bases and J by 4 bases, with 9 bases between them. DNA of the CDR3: TGCGCCAGCAGTTTCGATCCCACCGGGGAGCTGTTTTTT. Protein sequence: CASSFDPTGELFF.

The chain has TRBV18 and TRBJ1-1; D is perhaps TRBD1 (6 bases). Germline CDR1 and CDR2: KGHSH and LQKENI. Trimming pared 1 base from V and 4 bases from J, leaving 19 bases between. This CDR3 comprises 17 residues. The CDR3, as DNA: TGTGCCAGCTCACCACTTCTAGGCGGGGGGCTTGGCACTGAAGCTTTCTTT. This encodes CASSPLLGGGLGTEAFF. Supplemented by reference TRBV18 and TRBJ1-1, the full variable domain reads NAGVMQNPRHLVRRRGQEARLRCSPMKGHSHVYWYRQLPEEGLKFMVYLQKENIIDESGMPKERFSAEFPKEGPSILRIQQVVRGDSAAYFCASSPLLGGGLGTEAFFGQGTRLTVV.

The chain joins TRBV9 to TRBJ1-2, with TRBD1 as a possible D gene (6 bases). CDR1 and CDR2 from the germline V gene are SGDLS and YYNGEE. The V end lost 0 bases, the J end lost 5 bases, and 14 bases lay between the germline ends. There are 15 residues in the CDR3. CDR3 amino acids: CASSVGGAGAYGYTF. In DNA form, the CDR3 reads TGTGCCAGCAGCGTAGGAGGTGCGGGGGCGTATGGCTACACCTTC.

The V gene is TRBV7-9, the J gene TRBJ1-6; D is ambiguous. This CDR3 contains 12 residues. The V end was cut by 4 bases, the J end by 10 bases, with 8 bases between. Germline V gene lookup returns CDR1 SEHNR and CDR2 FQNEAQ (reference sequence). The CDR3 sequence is CASSWLGSPLHF. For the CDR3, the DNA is TGTGCCAGCAGCTGGCTGGGATCACCCCTCCACTTT.

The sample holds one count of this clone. The CDR3 reads CASSPWRGNEQFF. DNA for the CDR3: TGTGCCAGCAGCCCCTGGCGGGGTAATGAGCAGTTCTTC. The chain carries TRBV7-3 and TRBJ2-1, with TRBD2 as a possible D gene (6 bases). CDR3 length equals 13 residues. Trimming cost V 5 bases and J 7 bases, with 12 bases left between them. Germline V gives CDR1 SGHTA, CDR2 FQGTGA.

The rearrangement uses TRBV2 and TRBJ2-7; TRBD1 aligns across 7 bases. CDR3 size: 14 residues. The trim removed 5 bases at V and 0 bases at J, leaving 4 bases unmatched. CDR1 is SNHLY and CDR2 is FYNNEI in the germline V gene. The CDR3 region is CASSTGVSSYEQYF. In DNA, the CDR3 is TGTGCCAGCAGTACAGGGGTATCCTCCTACGAGCAGTACTTC.